One sample yielded the 9 T cell receptor beta chains listed below, sequenced in a study of CD4 and CD8 cells across lung adenocarcinoma regions. TCRdb reprocessed the PCR reads with MiXCR, giving one entry per CDR3 protein. The sample has tens of thousands of distinct CDR3 sequences, approximately 51% seen once. The source material was CD8+ T cells from the center of a lung tumor. The origin of the receptors is a male donor with lung adenocarcinoma. The CD4 and CD8 labels of this study may be unreliable.

Notes on this clonotype: At one end the junction does not follow the germline gene, possibly because of a read error. The chain uses TRBV27 and TRBJ2-5, with unresolved D. This CDR3 has 17 residues. Germline V gene sequence: CDR1 MNHEY, CDR2 SMNVEV (reference sequence). CDR3 nucleotide sequence: TGTGCCAGCAGTTCCCGGATTACTCCTCTAGACCAAAAGACCCAGTACTTC. Translated: CASSSRITPLDQKTQYF.

This clonotype has a count of ten or more. This chain links TRBV4-1 with TRBJ2-1; tentatively, D is TRBD1 or TRBD2 (7 bases each). The CDR3 is 19 residues long. CDR1 is MGHRA and CDR2 is YSYEKL in the germline V gene. V lost 0 bases to trimming and J lost 0 bases, with 18 bases between them. In DNA, the CDR3 is TGCGCCAGCAGCCAAGAGAGCGGGACAGTTTCGAGCTCCTACAATGAGCAGTTCTTC. Protein: CASSQESGTVSSSYNEQFF.

About this clonotype itself: This could be a read error, since a much larger clone is one nucleotide away. The rearrangement uses TRBV27 and TRBJ1-2; no firm D call. This CDR3 has 14 residues. Germline lookup yields CDR1 MNHEY and CDR2 SMNVEV (reference sequence). The CDR3, as DNA: TGTACCAGCAGTAAGGTGGGAGGTTATCCTGGCTACACCTTC. Its protein product is CTSSKVGGYPGYTF.

V is TRBV30 and J is TRBJ1-1; D uncertain. V shed 0 bases and J shed 11 bases, with 13 bases lying between them. Germline V gene data show CDR1 as GTSNPN and CDR2 as SVGIG (reference sequence). There are 12 residues in the CDR3. CDR3 region: CAWSVHVDQAFF. The CDR3 DNA sequence: TGTGCCTGGAGTGTACACGTGGATCAGGCTTTCTTT.

This sequence joins TRBV6-1 and TRBJ1-5, with D maybe TRBD1 (5 bases). V dropped 0 bases and J dropped 7 bases, with 10 bases sitting between them. This CDR3 region has 14 residues. Per germline, CDR1 MNHNS and CDR2 SASEGT. CDR3 coding DNA: TGTGCCAGCAGTGAAGCGGGCAGGGACCAGCCCCAGCATTTT. It specifies CASSEAGRDQPQHF.

The chain couples TRBV6-1 to TRBJ2-5, with D possibly being TRBD1 or TRBD2 (6 bases each). The ends were cut back, 7 bases at V and 8 bases at J, with 26 bases in the middle. Per the germline V gene, CDR1 is MNHNS and CDR2 is SASEGT. The CDR3 is 16 amino acids. The CDR3 DNA sequence: TGTGCCAGCACGGGAGCCGGGGGCGGGGACGGAGATACCCAGTACTTC. Translating gives CASTGAGGGDGDTQYF.

In regard to this clonotype: Relative to the germline gene, one junction end is altered; a read error may explain this. The gene calls are TRBV6-1 and TRBJ2-1; D unclear. CDR1 MNHNS and CDR2 SASEGT come from the germline V gene. The CDR3 length is 16 residues. CDR3 coding DNA: TGTGCCAGCAGTGAAACGTGGCTGTGCGCGAACAACGAGCAGTTCTTC. This gives the protein CASSETWLCANNEQFF.

This chain uses TRBV27 with TRBJ2-3; D is perhaps TRBD1 (6 bases). The J call is doubtful: the DNA matches TRBJ2-7 better. Germline V gene lookup returns CDR1 MNHEY and CDR2 SMNVEV (reference sequence). The CDR3 runs 17 residues. The CDR3 sequence: CASSLWGGRGGTDTQYF. The CDR3 coding sequence is TGTGCCAGCAGTTTGTGGGGCGGGCGAGGGGGAACAGATACGCAGTACTTC.

This clonotype was found many times. The gene calls are TRBV14 and TRBJ2-4; D not resolved. The ends were cut back, 4 bases at V and 0 bases at J, with 10 bases in the middle. Germline CDR1 and CDR2: SGHDN and FVKESK. The CDR3 has 15 amino acids. The CDR3 region is CASSPLGQAKNIQYF. The CDR3 nucleotides read TGTGCCAGCAGCCCCCTCGGGCAAGCCAAAAACATTCAGTACTTC.